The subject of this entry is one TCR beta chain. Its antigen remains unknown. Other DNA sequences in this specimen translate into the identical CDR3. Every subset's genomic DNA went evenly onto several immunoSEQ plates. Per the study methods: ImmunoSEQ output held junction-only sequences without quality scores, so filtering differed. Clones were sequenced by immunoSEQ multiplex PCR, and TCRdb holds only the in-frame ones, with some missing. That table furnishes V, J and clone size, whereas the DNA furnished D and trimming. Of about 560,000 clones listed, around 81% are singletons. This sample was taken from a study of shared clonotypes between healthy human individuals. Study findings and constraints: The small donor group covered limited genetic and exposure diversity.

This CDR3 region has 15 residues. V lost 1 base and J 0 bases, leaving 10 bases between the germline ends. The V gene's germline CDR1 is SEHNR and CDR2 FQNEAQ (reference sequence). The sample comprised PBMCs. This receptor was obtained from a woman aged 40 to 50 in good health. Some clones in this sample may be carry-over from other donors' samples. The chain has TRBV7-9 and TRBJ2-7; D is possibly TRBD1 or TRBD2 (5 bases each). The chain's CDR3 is CASSLDPGTSYEQYF. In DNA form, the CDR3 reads TGTGCCAGCAGCTTAGACCCTGGGACCTCCTACGAGCAGTACTTC.